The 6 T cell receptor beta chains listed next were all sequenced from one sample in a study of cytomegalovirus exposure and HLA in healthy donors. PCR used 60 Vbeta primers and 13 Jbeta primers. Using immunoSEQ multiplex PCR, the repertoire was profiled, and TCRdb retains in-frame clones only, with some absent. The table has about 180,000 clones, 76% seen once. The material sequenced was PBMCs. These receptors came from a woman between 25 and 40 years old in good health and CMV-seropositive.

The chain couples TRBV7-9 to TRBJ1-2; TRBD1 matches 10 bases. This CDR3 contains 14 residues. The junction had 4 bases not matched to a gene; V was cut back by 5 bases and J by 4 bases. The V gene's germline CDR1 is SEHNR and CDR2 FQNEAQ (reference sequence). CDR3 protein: CASSPRTGGYGYTF. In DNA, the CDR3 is TGTGCCAGCAGCCCCCGGACAGGGGGCTATGGCTACACCTTC.

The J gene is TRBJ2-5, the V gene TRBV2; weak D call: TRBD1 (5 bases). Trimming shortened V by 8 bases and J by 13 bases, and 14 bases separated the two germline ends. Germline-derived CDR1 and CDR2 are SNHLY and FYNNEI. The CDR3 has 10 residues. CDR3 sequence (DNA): TGTGCCAGCTTAGGGGTAGGTCTGTACTTC. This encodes CASLGVGLYF.

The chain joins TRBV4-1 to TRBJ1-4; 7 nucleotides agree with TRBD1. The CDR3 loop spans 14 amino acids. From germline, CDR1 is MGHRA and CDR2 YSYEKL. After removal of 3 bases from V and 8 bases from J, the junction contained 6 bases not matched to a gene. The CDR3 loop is CASSQTGLGEKLFF. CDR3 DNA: TGCGCCAGCAGCCAGACAGGGTTGGGAGAAAAACTGTTTTTT.

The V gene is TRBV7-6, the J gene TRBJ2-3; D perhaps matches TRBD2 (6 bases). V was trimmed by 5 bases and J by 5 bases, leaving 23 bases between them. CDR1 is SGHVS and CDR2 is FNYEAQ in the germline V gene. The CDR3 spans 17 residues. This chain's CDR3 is CASSPSPGLTSGDTQYF. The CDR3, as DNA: TGTGCCAGCAGCCCCAGCCCGGGACTTACATCCGGAGATACGCAGTATTTT.

The CDR3 DNA reads TGTGCCAGCAGTTTATCGAGTCCGTCTTTGCGGGGGACAGGCCCTCGGCCCCAGCATTTT. As protein: CASSLSSPSLRGTGPRPQHF. The chain is built from TRBV27 and TRBJ1-5; TRBD1 aligns across 8 bases. Trimming took 0 bases from V and 9 from J; bases not matched to a gene: 22. This CDR3 is built from 20 residues. Germline CDR1 reads MNHEY; CDR2 reads SMNVEV (reference sequence).

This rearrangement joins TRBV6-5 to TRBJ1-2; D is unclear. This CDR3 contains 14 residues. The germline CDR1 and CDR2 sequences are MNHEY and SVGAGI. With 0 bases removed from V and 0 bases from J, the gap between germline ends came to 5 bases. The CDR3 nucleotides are TGTGCCAGCAGTTACTCGGGCACTAACTATGGCTACACCTTC. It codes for CASSYSGTNYGYTF.